The clone carrying this T cell receptor (beta chain) came up once. CDR1 and CDR2 (germline): KGHSH, LQKENI. V was cut by 2 bases and J by 5 bases, with 13 bases left in between. The CDR3 spans 15 residues. The data are from a study of blood T cell repertoires in COVID-19. In the study overall: Material from acute and convalescent COVID-19 was sourced from the United States, Italy and Spain. Sample material is recorded as cDNA or gDNA derived from T cells, B-cell-depleted T cells, or PBMCs.

Authors' data handling: It was from reference gene primer amplification that nucleated cell counts were estimated. Generated by immunoSEQ multiplex PCR, the TCRdb table keeps only in-frame clones and is missing some. The V and J calls and the clone size are those of that table, but D and trimming were determined from the DNA. The table has about 440,000 clones, approximately 90% seen once. The source material was peripheral blood. V and J are TRBV18 and TRBJ2-1; tentative D call: TRBD1 (6 bases). This sequence was found in a woman aged 25-40 years with acute or convalescent COVID-19. The CDR3 DNA follows: TGTGCCAGCTCACCAGTTGGACAGACGAACAATGAGCAGTTCTTC. This codes for CASSPVGQTNNEQFF. Full variable domain (remainder filled in from reference TRBV18 and TRBJ2-1): NAGVMQNPRHLVRRRGQEARLRCSPMKGHSHVYWYRQLPEEGLKFMVYLQKENIIDESGMPKERFSAEFPKEGPSILRIQQVVRGDSAAYFCASSPVGQTNNEQFFGPGTRLTVL.